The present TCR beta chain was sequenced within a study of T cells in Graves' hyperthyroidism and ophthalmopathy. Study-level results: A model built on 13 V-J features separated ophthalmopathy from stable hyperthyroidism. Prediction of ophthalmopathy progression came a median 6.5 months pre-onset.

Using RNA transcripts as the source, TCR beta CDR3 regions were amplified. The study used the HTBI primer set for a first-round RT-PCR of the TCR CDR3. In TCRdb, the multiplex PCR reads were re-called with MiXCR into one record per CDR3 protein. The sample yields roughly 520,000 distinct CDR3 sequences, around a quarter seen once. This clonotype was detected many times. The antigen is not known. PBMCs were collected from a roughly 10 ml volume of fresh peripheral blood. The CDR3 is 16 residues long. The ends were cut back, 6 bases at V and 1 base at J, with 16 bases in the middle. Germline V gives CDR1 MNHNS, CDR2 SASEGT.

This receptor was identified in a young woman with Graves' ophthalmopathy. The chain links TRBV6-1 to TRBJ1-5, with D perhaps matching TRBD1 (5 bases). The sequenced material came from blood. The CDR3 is CASSLADRKSNQPQHF. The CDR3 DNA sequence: TGTGCCAGCAGCCTAGCAGACAGAAAGAGCAATCAGCCCCAGCATTTT.